These 26 T cell receptor beta chains were sequenced from one sample in a study of shared clonotypes between healthy human individuals (dated by TCRdb to 2020 to 2021). The library was obtained by the immunoSEQ multiplex PCR assay. What TCRdb holds here is the immuneACCESS table cut down to in-frame rearrangements. Part of the clones is not present; checked against another copy, under half of the missing clones reflect an unresolved V gene, and the others are unexplained. The sample has roughly 2,300,000 clones on record, 85% to 95% of them singletons. The ten top clones hold around 0.4% of the sample. Sequencing was done on a sample of naive CD4+ T cells from PBMCs. The cell subset or site label here, explained by the study, means: CD45RA+ positively selected. The origin of the receptors is a man between 18 and 29 years old in good health. Some clones in this sample may be carry-over from other donors' samples.

The chain links TRBV5-6 to TRBJ2-2; D is perhaps TRBD1 or TRBD2 (5 bases each). CDR1 and CDR2 (germline): SGHDT, YYEEEE. Trimming removed 4 bases from V and 8 bases from J, with 9 bases in between. The CDR3 contains 12 residues. CDR3 in DNA: TGTGCCAGCAGCCCCTGGGGGGGGGAGCTGTTTTTT. Residues: CASSPWGGELFF.

CDR3: CASSLFAVSNTEAFF. In DNA, the CDR3 is TGTGCCAGCAGCTTATTTGCTGTATCGAACACTGAAGCTTTCTTT. The chain uses TRBV7-8 and TRBJ1-1; D is uncertain. Trimming stripped 2 bases from V and 1 base from J, with 11 bases between. The CDR3 has 15 residues. Germline-derived CDR1 and CDR2 are SGHVS and FQNEAQ.

The chain is built from TRBV28 and TRBJ2-3, with 9 nucleotides matching TRBD1. The CDR3 has 14 amino acids. Germline CDR1 is MDHEN and CDR2 is SYDVKM. V dropped 9 bases and J dropped 5; count of bases not matched to a gene: 9. CDR3 sequence (DNA): TGTGCCAGTTCGACAGGGGGAAGAGTAGATACGCAGTATTTT. This sequence encodes CASSTGGRVDTQYF.

The rearrangement joins TRBV7-2 to TRBJ2-2; no reliable D call. The CDR3 loop spans 14 amino acids. V lost 1 base, J lost 1 base, and 4 bases lay in between. Germline V gene sequence: CDR1 SGHTA, CDR2 FQGNSA. The CDR3 DNA reads TGTGCCAGCAGCTTAGATGGGAACACCGGGGAGCTGTTTTTT. It yields the protein CASSLDGNTGELFF.

The V gene is TRBV5-5, the J gene TRBJ1-2; D perhaps matches TRBD1 (5 bases). Per germline, CDR1 SGHKS and CDR2 YYEKEE (reference sequence). V was clipped by 3 bases and J by 4 bases, with 7 bases between them. The CDR3 runs to 12 residues. The CDR3 spells CASSSGAYGYTF. CDR3 nucleotide sequence: TGTGCCAGCAGCTCCGGGGCCTATGGCTACACCTTC.

The chain has TRBV14 and TRBJ2-7, with 9 bases that match TRBD1. This CDR3 contains 16 residues. V was clipped by 1 base and J by 4 bases; unmatched bases: 8. Germline CDR1 SGHDN, CDR2 FVKESK. In DNA, the CDR3 is TGTGCCAGCAGCCAAGGCTGGGGGACAGGGCGGTACGAGCAGTACTTC. This encodes CASSQGWGTGRYEQYF.

V gene TRBV2 combines with J gene TRBJ2-7; TRBD1 might be the D (5 bases). CDR1 and CDR2 from the germline V gene are SNHLY and FYNNEI. The CDR3 runs to 15 residues. V shed 10 bases and J shed 1 base, with 20 bases lying between them. The CDR3 loop reads CATTPQDKGSYEQYF. The DNA for the CDR3 is TGTGCCACCACCCCCCAGGACAAGGGATCCTACGAGCAGTACTTC.

This rearrangement joins TRBV7-8 to TRBJ2-1; the match to TRBD2 covers 7 bases. The CDR3 length is 16 residues. The germline V gene encodes CDR1 SGHVS and CDR2 FQNEAQ. Trimming took 1 base from V and 1 from J; bases not matched to a gene: 4. The CDR3: CASSLVRGSSYNEQFF. The CDR3 nucleotides read TGTGCCAGCAGCTTAGTCCGCGGGAGTTCCTACAATGAGCAGTTCTTC. Full variable domain (remainder filled in from reference TRBV7-8 and TRBJ2-1): GAGVSQSPRYKVAKRGQDVALRCDPISGHVSLFWYQQALGQGPEFLTYFQNEAQLDKSGLPSDRFFAERPEGSVSTLKIQRTQQEDSAVYLCASSLVRGSSYNEQFFGPGTRLTVL.

The chain joins TRBV9 to TRBJ2-1; 11 bases are shared with TRBD2. The CDR3 loop spans 15 amino acids. J gave up 9 bases and V 3 bases, and 8 bases lay outside the gene matches. The germline V gene encodes CDR1 SGDLS and CDR2 YYNGEE. The CDR3 DNA follows: TGTGCCAGCAGCGCCTCCGGGACTAGCGGCAGTGAGCAGTTCTTC. Its protein is CASSASGTSGSEQFF.

This rearrangement joins TRBV5-1 to TRBJ2-5; the match to TRBD1 covers 8 bases. The germline gives CDR1 SGHRS, CDR2 YFSETQ. V lost 0 bases, J lost 4 bases, and 8 bases stayed unmatched. This CDR3 comprises 16 residues. Written as DNA, the CDR3 is TGCGCCAGCAGCTTGGCCTCAGGGGGCTGGGGAGAGACCCAGTACTTC. Amino acids: CASSLASGGWGETQYF.

The chain joins TRBV6-6 to TRBJ1-2; D uncertain. Trimming took off 0 bases at V and 7 bases at J, with 0 bases between the two ends. CDR3 size: 10 residues. Germline V CDR1 and CDR2: MNHNY, SVGAGI (reference sequence). The CDR3 coding sequence is TGTGCCAGCAGTTACTCTGGCTACACCTTC. It codes for CASSYSGYTF.

As concerns this clone: Other DNA sequences in this specimen translate into the identical CDR3. The chain uses TRBV28 and TRBJ1-1; no clear D gene. CDR1 is MDHEN, CDR2 SYDVKM, per germline. This CDR3 has 12 amino acids. The V and J ends lost 2 bases and 1 base respectively, with 2 bases between them. CDR3 residues: CASSLRNTEAFF. For the CDR3, the DNA is TGTGCCAGCAGTTTAAGGAACACTGAAGCTTTCTTT. Full variable domain (rest looked up from reference TRBV28 and TRBJ1-1): DVKVTQSSRYLVKRTGEKVFLECVQDMDHENMFWYRQDPGLGLRLIYFSYDVKMKEKGDIPEGYSVSREKKERFSLILESASTNQTSMYLCASSLRNTEAFFGQGTRLTVV.

J is TRBJ2-2 and V is TRBV10-3; D is possibly TRBD2 (6 bases). The CDR3 loop spans 18 amino acids. Germline values: CDR1 ENHRY, CDR2 SYGVKD. The germline V and J ends were trimmed by 0 bases and 2 bases, with 16 bases remaining between them. This CDR3 is CAISESPREELNTGELFF. In DNA, the CDR3 is TGTGCCATCAGTGAGTCTCCCAGGGAGGAGCTCAACACCGGGGAGCTGTTTTTT.

This clone was seen once. A junction end diverges from the germline sequence, so it may reflect a read error. Other DNA sequences in the sample encode the same CDR3. The V gene is TRBV28, the J gene TRBJ2-7; D might be TRBD2 (5 bases). In germline, CDR1 is MDHEN, CDR2 SYDVKM. The CDR3 covers 13 residues. The CDR3 spells CASSLASGYEQYF. The CDR3 region has the DNA TGCGCTAGCAGTTTAGCAAGTGGCTACGAGCAGTACTTC.

The gene calls are TRBV5-4 and TRBJ2-3; no reliable D call. V lost 0 bases and J lost 4, with 9 bases in between. The germline CDR1 and CDR2 sequences are SGHNT and YYREEE (reference sequence). This CDR3 has 14 residues. The CDR3 DNA is TGTGCCAGCAGCTTGGCCGGTTTAGCAGATACGCAGTATTTT. Encoded protein: CASSLAGLADTQYF.

The chain combines TRBV6-5 with TRBJ2-1; the D gene is possibly TRBD2 (6 bases). V lost 6 bases and J 4 bases, leaving 16 bases between the germline ends. The length of the CDR3 is 15 residues. Germline CDR1 and CDR2: MNHEY and SVGAGI. CDR3 amino acids: CASRKVLAGYNEQFF. The CDR3 DNA follows: TGTGCCAGCAGGAAGGTCCTGGCGGGATACAATGAGCAGTTCTTC.

The V gene is TRBV23-1, the J gene TRBJ2-7, with a possible D match to TRBD2 (5 bases). TRBV23-1 falls under the ORF class, with uncertain function. This CDR3 has 16 amino acids. V lost 2 bases to trimming and J lost 1 base, with 15 bases between them. CDR3 nucleotides: TGCGCCAGCAGTCAAACGGGATCGAGGAGATCCTACGAGCAGTACTTC. This translates into CASSQTGSRRSYEQYF.

The V call is TRBV28, the J call TRBJ2-3; 7 nucleotides match TRBD2. The CDR3 runs to 14 residues. Germline V lookup: CDR1 MDHEN, CDR2 SYDVKM. V trimming: 5 bases; J trimming: 1 base; junction bases outside the gene matches: 3. The CDR3 here is CASSRSGGTDTQYF. CDR3 DNA sequence: TGTGCCAGCAGTCGGAGCGGGGGCACAGATACGCAGTATTTT.

V gene TRBV9 combines with J gene TRBJ2-5; no reliable D call. The germline CDR1 and CDR2 sequences are SGDLS and YYNGEE. V lost 0 bases and J lost 7, with 13 bases in between. The CDR3 covers 14 residues. The CDR3 sequence: CASSVDLGKGTQYF. The CDR3 DNA is TGTGCCAGCAGCGTAGATTTGGGGAAGGGGACCCAGTACTTC.

The CDR3 DNA follows: TGCGCCAGCAATGAGGGAGGGAACACTGAAGCTTTCTTT. It is translated as CASNEGGNTEAFF. The chain carries TRBV5-1 and TRBJ1-1; no reliable D call. The CDR3 consists of 13 residues. Trimming stripped 6 bases from V and 1 base from J, with 10 bases between. The germline V gene has CDR1 SGHRS and CDR2 YFSETQ.

This chain joins TRBV19 and TRBJ1-2, with D perhaps TRBD1 (6 bases). This CDR3 is built from 15 residues. Germline CDR1 and CDR2: LNHDA and SQIVND (reference sequence). V lost 5 bases, J lost 2 bases, and 15 bases lay in between. CDR3 amino acids: CASSSQGNLNYGYTF. The CDR3 nucleotides are TGTGCCAGTAGTTCACAGGGAAATCTGAACTATGGCTACACCTTC.

The chain is built from TRBV6-1 and TRBJ1-5; unclear D gene. Trimming removed 6 bases from V and 3 bases from J, with 9 bases in between. The CDR3 extends over 13 amino acids. The germline V gene encodes CDR1 MNHNS and CDR2 SASEGT. This CDR3 is CASSSRDNQPQHF. The CDR3 bases are TGTGCCAGCAGCTCGAGGGACAATCAGCCCCAGCATTTT.

The chain carries TRBV7-9 and TRBJ2-1; D may be TRBD2 (6 bases). The CDR3 totals 12 residues. Between the trimmed V and J ends, which lost 5 bases and 7 bases, there was a span of 9 bases. Germline-derived CDR1 and CDR2 are SEHNR and FQNEAQ (reference sequence). The CDR3 spells CASSKSGNEQFF. The CDR3 DNA reads TGTGCCAGCAGCAAGAGCGGGAATGAGCAGTTCTTC.

This clone was observed once. This chain uses TRBV19 with TRBJ2-3; TRBD2 matches at 10 bases. CDR1 is LNHDA, CDR2 SQIVND, per germline (reference sequence). The junction had 8 bases not matched to a gene; V was cut back by 5 bases and J by 3 bases. The CDR3 is 16 residues long. CDR3 loop: CASSSIAGGLTDTQYF. For the CDR3, the DNA is TGTGCCAGTAGTTCGATAGCGGGAGGCCTGACAGATACGCAGTATTTT.

The chain joins TRBV28 to TRBJ1-2; no firm D call. CDR1 and CDR2 from the germline V gene are MDHEN and SYDVKM. V was pared by 3 bases and J by 8 bases, with 16 bases between. The CDR3 is 14 amino acids. The CDR3 loop reads CASSFPIGGLGYTF. CDR3 in DNA: TGTGCCAGCAGTTTTCCGATAGGAGGGCTGGGCTACACCTTC.

V is TRBV5-8 and J is TRBJ2-1, with a possible D match to TRBD2 (6 bases). The CDR3 sequence is 17 residues long. With 1 base removed from V and 2 bases from J, the gap between germline ends came to 16 bases. CDR1 is SGHTS, CDR2 YDEGEE, per germline. The CDR3 DNA follows: TGTGCCAGCAGCTTGTATAAAGGCGGGGCAACCTACAATGAGCAGTTCTTC. Its protein product is CASSLYKGGATYNEQFF.